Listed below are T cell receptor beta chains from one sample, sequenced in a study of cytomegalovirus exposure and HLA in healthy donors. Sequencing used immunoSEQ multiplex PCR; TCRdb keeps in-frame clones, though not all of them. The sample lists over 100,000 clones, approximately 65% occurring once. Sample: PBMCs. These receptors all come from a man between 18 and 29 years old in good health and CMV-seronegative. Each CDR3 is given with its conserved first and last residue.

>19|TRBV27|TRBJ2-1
CASSFTRLAGVPPYNEQFF
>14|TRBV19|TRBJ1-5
CASSIVEGNQPQHF
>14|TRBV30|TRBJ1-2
CAWSVQGIGYGYTF
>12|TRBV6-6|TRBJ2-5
CASSLGRETQYF
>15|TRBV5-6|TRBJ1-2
CASSLDRKISYGYTF
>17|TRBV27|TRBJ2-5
CASSSVPVADHQETQYF
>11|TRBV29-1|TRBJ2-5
CSVVPEETQYF
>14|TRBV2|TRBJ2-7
CARYDRSRTYEQYF
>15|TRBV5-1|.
CASSLGTGGPHEQYF
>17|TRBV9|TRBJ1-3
CASSDRQGTMAGNTIYF
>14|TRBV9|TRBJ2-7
CASSVGQGTYEQYF
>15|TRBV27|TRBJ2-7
CASSSDPAGAREQYF
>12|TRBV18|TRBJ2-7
CASSPLGGSQYF
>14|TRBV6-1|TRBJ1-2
CASSEFGADYGYTF
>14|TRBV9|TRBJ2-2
CASSVGAGIGELFF
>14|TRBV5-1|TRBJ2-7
CASSFAGSGYEQYF
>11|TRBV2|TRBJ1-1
CASNRATEAFF
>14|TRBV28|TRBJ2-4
CASMSTPAKNIQYF
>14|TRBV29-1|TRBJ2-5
CSVTSSVTGETQYF
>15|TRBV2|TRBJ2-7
CASSEVGGGSYEQYF
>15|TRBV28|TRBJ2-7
CASSTPTGPSHEQYF
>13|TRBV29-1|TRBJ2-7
CSARQVNPYEQYF
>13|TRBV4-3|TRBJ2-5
CASSQDGGETQYF
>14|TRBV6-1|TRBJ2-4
CASTLGPSGNIQYF
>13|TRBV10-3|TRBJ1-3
CAISARESDTIYF
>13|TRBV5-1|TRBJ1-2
CASSLDRSSGYTF
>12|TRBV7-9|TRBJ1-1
CSSSLVATSAFF
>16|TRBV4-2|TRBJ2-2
CASSPDRGAGTGELFF
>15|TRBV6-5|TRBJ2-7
CASSYSALRWSEQYF
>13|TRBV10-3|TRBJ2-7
CAISAPGSHEQYF
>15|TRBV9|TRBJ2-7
CASSPGPQGTSEQYF
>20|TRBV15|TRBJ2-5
CATSRDPRRGAINTQETQYF
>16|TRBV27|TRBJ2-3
CASSPLGQAPPDTQYF
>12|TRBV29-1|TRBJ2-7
CSVGAGGYEQYF
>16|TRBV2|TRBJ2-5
CASRMGRSGSQETQYF
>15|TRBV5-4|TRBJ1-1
CASSLGAGVGTEAFF
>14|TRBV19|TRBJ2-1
CASRGQGLYNEQFF
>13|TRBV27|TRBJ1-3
CASSLSGADTIYF
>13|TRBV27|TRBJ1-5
CASSFSFRQPQHF